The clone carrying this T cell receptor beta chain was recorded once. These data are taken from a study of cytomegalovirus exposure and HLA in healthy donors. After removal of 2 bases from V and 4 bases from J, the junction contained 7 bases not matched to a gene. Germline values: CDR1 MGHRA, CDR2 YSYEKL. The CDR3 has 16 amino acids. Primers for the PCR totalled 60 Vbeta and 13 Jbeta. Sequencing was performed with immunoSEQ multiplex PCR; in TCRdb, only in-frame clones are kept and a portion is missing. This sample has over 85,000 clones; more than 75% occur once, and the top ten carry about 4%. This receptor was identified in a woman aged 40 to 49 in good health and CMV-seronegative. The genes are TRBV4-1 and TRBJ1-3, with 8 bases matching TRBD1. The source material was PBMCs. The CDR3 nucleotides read TGCGCCAGCAGCCAACCCTCCCGGGACAGGGGAAACACCATATATTTT. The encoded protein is CASSQPSRDRGNTIYF.